This T cell receptor (beta chain) is drawn from a study of regulatory T cells in long-lasting Graves disease. Whole-study findings and limits: TCR diversity in persistent Graves' patients was below that of newly diagnosed ones.

This clonotype was detected a few times. Its antigen is as yet unknown. The time point is: persistent/refractory GD, antithyroid drugs over 5 years with positive TRAb. Isolated PBMC RNA provided the starting material for the TCR library. Approximately 8.2-milliliter peripheral blood samples went into EDTA tubes. According to the study, TCR beta libraries were built with iRepertoire HTBI primers and CDR3-region Arm-PCR. Using its own MiXCR run on the multiplex PCR reads, TCRdb lists one record per CDR3 protein. The repertoire has about 660,000 distinct CDR3 sequences, about 32% of them found once; the top ten carry around 42%. V dropped 7 bases and J dropped 0 bases, with 27 bases sitting between them. CDR3 size: 19 residues. Germline loops: CDR1 MNHNS, CDR2 SASEGT.

The rearrangement uses TRBV6-1 and TRBJ1-2, with D possibly being TRBD1 (5 bases). This receptor was taken from a female donor with Graves disease. Source: peripheral blood mononuclear cells (PBMCs), taken when the disease was refractory, from a patient treated with antithyroid drugs. The CDR3 reads CASTTGFRWGIGTNYGYTF. In DNA, the CDR3 is TGTGCCAGCACCACGGGGTTTAGGTGGGGGATAGGAACTAACTATGGCTACACCTTC.